This TCR beta chain is from a study of blood T cell repertoires in COVID-19. With V trimmed by 10 bases and J by 4 bases, 3 bases remained unmatched. The CDR3 runs 13 residues. TCRdb's copy holds only in-frame clones and misses some; the assay was immunoSEQ multiplex PCR. The data contain about 130,000 clones, approximately 74% of them singletons. The material sequenced was peripheral blood. The receptor's source is an elderly man with COVID-19, enrolled during active disease. The chain carries TRBV12-3 or TRBV12-4 and TRBJ2-2; 10 bases align to TRBD2. The CDR3 DNA follows: TGTGCCACCAGGACTAGCGGCACCGGGGAGCTGTTTTTT. This translates into CATRTSGTGELFF.